Within the sample, the clone carrying this T cell receptor beta chain is medium-sized. Its antigen is currently unknown. Buffy coats from healthy blood donors served as controls. The sample comes from a study of STAT5B mutations in CD4+ large granular lymphocyte leukemia. Overall study findings and caveats: TRBV06-family usage was enriched in top patient clones (8/27) versus controls (2/35).

Per the study methods: Lowest detectable productive clonotype frequency was 2.59 x 10-5. Assay used: immunoSEQ multiplex PCR; TCRdb lists only in-frame clones, some missing. The DNA gave D and trimming, while V, J and clone size come from that table. The sample lists fewer than 40,000 clones, 71% seen once, with roughly 0.47% in the top ten. The germline V gene encodes CDR1 SGHNT and CDR2 YENEEA. This CDR3 has 17 residues. Trimming took 5 bases from V and 0 from J, leaving 17 bases between them. The source is a human donor in good health. Source material: CD4+ T cells from blood buffy coats. The J gene is TRBJ2-1, the V gene TRBV11-3; D perhaps matches TRBD2 (6 bases). CDR3 DNA sequence: TGTGCCAGCAGCGGAGGGGCCGTCGGGAGCTCCTACAATGAGCAGTTCTTC. As protein: CASSGGAVGSSYNEQFF.